The TCR beta chain described here comes from a study of blood T cell repertoires in COVID-19. Study as a whole: T cells, B-cell-depleted T cells, or PBMCs provided the cDNA or gDNA that served as material.

TCRdb's table, derived via immunoSEQ multiplex PCR, lists solely in-frame clones and lacks some. The profile shows approximately 180,000 clones, approximately 82% of them singletons. CDR1 and CDR2 from the germline V gene are SGHAT and FQNNGV. The CDR3 has 14 amino acids. The V end lost 2 bases, the J end lost 2 bases, and 9 bases lay between the germline ends. The sequence was collected from a woman aged 50 to 65 who had recovered from COVID-19. The source material was PBMCs or T cells enriched from blood (not recorded which). This sequence joins TRBV11-2 and TRBJ2-5; maybe TRBD1 (5 bases). This CDR3 is CASSLQGYQETQYF. CDR3 DNA sequence: TGTGCCAGCAGCTTACAGGGATATCAAGAGACCCAGTACTTC.